The next 3 T cell receptor beta chains were all read from a single sample in a study of cytomegalovirus exposure and HLA in healthy donors. The PCR was carried out with 60 Vbeta primers and 13 Jbeta primers. Assay used: immunoSEQ multiplex PCR; TCRdb lists only in-frame clones, some missing. The table records 55,000 to 75,000 clones, approximately 75% of them present only once. What was sequenced was PBMCs. The receptors originated from a man aged 25 to 40 in good health and CMV-seropositive.

This chain links TRBV30 with TRBJ2-2; D uncertain. V lost 2 bases, J lost 1 base, and 5 bases lay in between. CDR3 length: 13 amino acids. Germline assignment: CDR1 GTSNPN and CDR2 SVGIG (reference sequence). CDR3: CAWSRQNTGELFF. CDR3 coding DNA: TGTGCCTGGAGTAGACAGAACACCGGGGAGCTGTTTTTT.

In nucleotides, the CDR3 is TGTGCCAGCAGCCTAGCGACGTGGGGAGATACGCAGTATTTT. Encoded protein: CASSLATWGDTQYF. V gene TRBV7-3 combines with J gene TRBJ2-3, with D tentatively TRBD2 (6 bases). This CDR3 is 14 amino acids long. V was clipped by 5 bases and J by 5 bases, with 14 bases between them. The germline V gene encodes CDR1 SGHTA and CDR2 FQGTGA.

The CDR3, as DNA: TGTGCCAGCAGCCAGGGGTGGAGCTCTGGAAACACCATATATTTT. It codes for CASSQGWSSGNTIYF. The chain employs TRBV7-9 and TRBJ1-3; tentatively, D is TRBD1 (6 bases). V shed 5 bases and J shed 0 bases, with 11 bases lying between them. This CDR3 contains 15 residues. Germline CDR1 and CDR2: SEHNR and FQNEAQ (reference sequence).